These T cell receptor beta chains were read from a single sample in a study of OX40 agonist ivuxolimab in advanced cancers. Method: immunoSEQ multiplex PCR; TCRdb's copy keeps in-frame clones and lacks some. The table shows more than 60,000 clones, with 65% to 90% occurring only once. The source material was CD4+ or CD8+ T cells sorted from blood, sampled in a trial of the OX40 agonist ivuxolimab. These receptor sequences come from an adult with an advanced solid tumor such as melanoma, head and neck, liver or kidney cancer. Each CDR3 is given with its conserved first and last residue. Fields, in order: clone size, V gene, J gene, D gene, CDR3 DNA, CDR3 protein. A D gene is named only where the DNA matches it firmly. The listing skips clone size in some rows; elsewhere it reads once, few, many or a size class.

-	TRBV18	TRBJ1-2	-	TGTGCCAGCTCACCTAGCCAGGGTCACTATGGCTACACCTTC	CASSPSQGHYGYTF
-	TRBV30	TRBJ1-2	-	TGTGCCTGGAGTTTGGGGTATGGCTACACCTTC	CAWSLGYGYTF
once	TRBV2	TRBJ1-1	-	TGTGCCAGCAGTGTACAGATGAACACTGAAGCTTTCTTT	CASSVQMNTEAFF
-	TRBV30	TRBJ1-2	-	TGTGCCTGGAGTGTCGAGGCTAACTATGGCTACACCTTC	CAWSVEANYGYTF
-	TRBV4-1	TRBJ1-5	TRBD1	TGCGCCAGCAGCCAGGTCCAGGGGGGATACCATAATCAGCCCCAGCATTTT	CASSQVQGGYHNQPQHF
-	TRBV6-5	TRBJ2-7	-	TGTGCCAGCAGTCCCAGACCCTCCTACGAGCAGTACTTC	CASSPRPSYEQYF
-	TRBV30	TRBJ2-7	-	TGTGCCTGGAGTGACCCCGGGAAAAGCTACGAGCAGTACTTC	CAWSDPGKSYEQYF
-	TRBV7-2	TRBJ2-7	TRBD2	TGTGCCAGCAGCCCTCAAAGGGACTACGTTTACGAGCAGTACTTC	CASSPQRDYVYEQYF
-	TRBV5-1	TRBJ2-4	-	TGCGCCAGCAGCTTCAACAGGGGGAGGGACATTCAGTACTTC	CASSFNRGRDIQYF
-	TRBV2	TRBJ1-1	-	TGTGCCAGCAGTTATTCAGGTCTCACTGAAGCTTTCTTT	CASSYSGLTEAFF
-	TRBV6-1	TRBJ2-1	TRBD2	TGTGCCAGCAGTGAGGGACTGCGGGGGGACAATGAGCAGTTCTTC	CASSEGLRGDNEQFF
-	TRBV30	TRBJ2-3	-	TGTGCCGGAGGGGCGGGTACTTATACAGATACGCAGTATTTT	CAGGAGTYTDTQYF
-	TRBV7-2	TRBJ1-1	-	TGTGCCAGCAGCTTATCGGGAGTCAACACTGAAGCTTTCTTT	CASSLSGVNTEAFF
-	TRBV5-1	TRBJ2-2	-	TGCGCCAGCAGCTTATCCGGGACGAGGAACACCGGGGAGCTGTTTTTT	CASSLSGTRNTGELFF
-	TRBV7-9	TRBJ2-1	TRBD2	TGTGCCAGCAGCTTGGCCCTCCGGACTAGCGGGTACAATGAGCAGTTCTTC	CASSLALRTSGYNEQFF
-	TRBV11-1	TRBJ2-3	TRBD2	TGTGCCAGCAGCTCAATCGGACTAGCGGATAGCACAGATACGCAGTATTTT	CASSSIGLADSTDTQYF
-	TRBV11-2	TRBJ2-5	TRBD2	TGTGCCAGCAGCTTGAGCGGGGGGGCGGGTGAGACCCAGTACTTC	CASSLSGGAGETQYF
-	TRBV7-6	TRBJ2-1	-	TGTGCCAGCAGCCGTGGACAGGGAGGGTCCGGGGAGCAGTTCTTC	CASSRGQGGSGEQFF
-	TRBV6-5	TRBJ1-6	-	TGTGCCAGCAGTTCCGGATCTTCTCTCCTCCACTTT	CASSSGSSLLHF
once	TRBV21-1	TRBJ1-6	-	TGTGCCAGCAGCTCTCGAAAGGGGGAGGACAGGGGGCACAGGAGCTCCTATAATTCACCCCTCCACTTT	CASSSRKGEDRGHRSSYNSPLHF
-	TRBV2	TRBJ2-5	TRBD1	TGTGCCAGCAGAGGGGACAGTGGAGAGACCCAGTACTTC	CASRGDSGETQYF
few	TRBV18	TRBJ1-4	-	TGTGCCAGCTCCCAAAGGACGACGAGAGCAACTAATGAAAAACTGTTTTTT	CASSQRTTRATNEKLFF
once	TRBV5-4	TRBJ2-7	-	TGTGCCAGCAGCCTCCGGAGGGCACCTCCCTACGAGCAGTACTTC	CASSLRRAPPYEQYF
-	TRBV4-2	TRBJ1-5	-	TGTGCCAGCAGCCAAGATCTTCAGAATCAGCCCCAGCATTTT	CASSQDLQNQPQHF
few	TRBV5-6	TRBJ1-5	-	TGTGCCAGCAGCTTGGGAAATCAGCCCCAGCATTTT	CASSLGNQPQHF
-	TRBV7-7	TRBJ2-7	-	TGTGCCAGCAGCTTAGAACAGACCGGCGAGCAGTACTTC	CASSLEQTGEQYF
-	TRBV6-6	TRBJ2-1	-	TGTGCCAGCAGTTACTCGAGAGCGGATTACAATGAGCAGTTCTTC	CASSYSRADYNEQFF
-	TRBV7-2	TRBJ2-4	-	TGTGCCAGCAGCCCTCCGGGCTTAGCCAAAAACATTCAGTACTTC	CASSPPGLAKNIQYF
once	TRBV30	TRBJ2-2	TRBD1	TGTGCCTGGAGTGGACAGGGGCACACCGGGGAGCTGTTTTTT	CAWSGQGHTGELFF
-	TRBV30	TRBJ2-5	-	TGTGCCTGGAGTGTACACGGGGCCCAAGAGACCCAGTACTTC	CAWSVHGAQETQYF
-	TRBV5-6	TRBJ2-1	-	TGTGCCAGCAGCGCGGACAGAAACAATGAGCAGTTCTTC	CASSADRNNEQFF
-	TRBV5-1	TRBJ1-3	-	TGCGCCAGCAGTCAGGAGGCTGGAAACACCATATATTTT	CASSQEAGNTIYF
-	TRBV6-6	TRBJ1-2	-	TGTGCCAGCAGTTCTTTCGGAGGCAGGGACGATGGCTACACCTTC	CASSSFGGRDDGYTF
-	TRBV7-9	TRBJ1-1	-	TGTGCCAGCAGCTTAGGTTCGGCGCGGACTGAAGCTTTCTTT	CASSLGSARTEAFF
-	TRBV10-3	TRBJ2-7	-	TGTGCCATCAGTGATGGGGGTTTTACCTACGAGCAGTACTTC	CAISDGGFTYEQYF
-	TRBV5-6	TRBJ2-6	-	TGTGCCAGCAGCTTGCGGGACGCACACTCTGGGGCCAACGTCCTGACTTTC	CASSLRDAHSGANVLTF
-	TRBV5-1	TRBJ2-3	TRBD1	TGCGCCAGCAGCTTAGGGGACAGGGAGACAGATACGCAGTATTTT	CASSLGDRETDTQYF
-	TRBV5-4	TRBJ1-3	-	TGTGCCAGCAGCTCACCTACAGGGAGCTCTGGAAACACCATATATTTT	CASSSPTGSSGNTIYF
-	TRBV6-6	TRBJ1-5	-	TGTGCCAGCAGTTACTCGAGTGGACCTGGCCAGCCCCAGCATTTT	CASSYSSGPGQPQHF
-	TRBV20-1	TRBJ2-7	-	TGCAGTGCTAGCCCAGGTGAGGAGCAGTACTTC	CSASPGEEQYF
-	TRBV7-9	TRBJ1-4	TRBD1	TGTGCCAGCGCGATGGGGACAGGGGTGGAAAAACTGTTTTTT	CASAMGTGVEKLFF
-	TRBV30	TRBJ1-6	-	TGTGCCTGGAGTAGGCGTAATTCACCCCTCCACTTT	CAWSRRNSPLHF
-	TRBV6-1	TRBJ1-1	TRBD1	TGTGCCAGCAGTGCCCGACAGGGGCGGGCTGAAGCTTTCTTT	CASSARQGRAEAFF
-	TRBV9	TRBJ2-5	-	TGTGCCAGCAGCGTAGATCCACAGGTTGAGGCCCAGTACTTC	CASSVDPQVEAQYF
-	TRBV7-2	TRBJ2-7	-	TGTGCCAGCAGCTTGTCCTACGAGCAGTACTTC	CASSLSYEQYF
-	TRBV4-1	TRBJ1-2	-	TGCGCCAGCAGCCAGTCGGGGGGCAGGAAGAACTATGGCTACACCTTC	CASSQSGGRKNYGYTF
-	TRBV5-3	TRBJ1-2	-	TGTGCCAGAAGCGCCCCCGAGAAGGAACAGGATGGCTACACCTTC	CARSAPEKEQDGYTF
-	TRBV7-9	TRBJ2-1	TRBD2	TGTGCCAGCAGCACCGCCGGGACTAGCGGGGGGGCCCCCCCGTTCTTC	CASSTAGTSGGAPPFF
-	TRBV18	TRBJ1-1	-	TGTGCCAGCTCACCATCGGGGGGTCTTATCGGGGGCACTGAAGCTTTCTTT	CASSPSGGLIGGTEAFF
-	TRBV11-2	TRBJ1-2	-	TGTGCCAGCAGCTACGACAGTTATGGCTACACCTTC	CASSYDSYGYTF
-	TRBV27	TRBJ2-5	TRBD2	TGTGCCAGCAGTCATCTCGCGGGGGAGGAGACCCAGTACTTC	CASSHLAGEETQYF
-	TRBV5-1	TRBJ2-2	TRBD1	TGCGCCACTACCCGGGACAGGGTATACACCGGGGAGCTGTTTTTT	CATTRDRVYTGELFF
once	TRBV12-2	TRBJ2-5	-	TGTGCAAGTCGCCCAATCCAGCGGGGGCCCCAAGAGACCCAGTACTTC	CASRPIQRGPQETQYF
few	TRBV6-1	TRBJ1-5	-	TGTGCCAGCAGTGAAGGTATATCGGTGGGTCAGCCCCAGCATTTT	CASSEGISVGQPQHF
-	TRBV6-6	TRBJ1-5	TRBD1	TGTGCCAGCAGGACAGGGGGCTTAGGACAGCCCCAGCATTTT	CASRTGGLGQPQHF
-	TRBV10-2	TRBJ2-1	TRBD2	TGCGCCAGCAGCGATCGGGGGGCCTACAATGAGCAGTTCTTC	CASSDRGAYNEQFF
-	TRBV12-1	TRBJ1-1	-	TGTGCCAGCAGCTTTGCTGTTTTGGTTTTGGTGAACACTGAAGCTTTCTTT	CASSFAVLVLVNTEAFF
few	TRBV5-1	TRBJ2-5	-	TGCGCCAGCAGCAGGGACTCTGCGACCCAGTACTTC	CASSRDSATQYF
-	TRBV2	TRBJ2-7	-	TGTGCCAGCAGTGAATCCCAAGGGCTCTACGAGCAGTACTTC	CASSESQGLYEQYF
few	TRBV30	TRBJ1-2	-	TGTGCCTGGAGTGAAGACAGCGTCTCCTATGGCTACACCTTC	CAWSEDSVSYGYTF